One TCR beta chain is described in this entry. The antigen is unknown. Amplification of TCR beta used genomic DNA extracted from peripheral blood. CDR1 and CDR2 (germline): SGHNT, YENEEA. V lost 5 bases and J 3 bases, leaving 17 bases between the germline ends. The CDR3 is 15 residues long. This sample stems from a study of T cell repertoires in aging, cancer and after chemotherapy. Points from the study as a whole: Rebound thymic output was suggested by rising median generation probability during chemotherapy in each cancer cohort.

Multiplex touch-down PCR with TRB-A/B primers amplified rearranged V-D-J TRB sequences. TCRdb called the multiplex PCR reads again in MiXCR, with one record for every CDR3 protein. The sample carries about 9,400 distinct CDR3 sequences, approximately 40% recorded once. The specimen was blood. The TCR was taken from a human donor in good health. The V call is TRBV11-3, the J call TRBJ2-7; weak D call: TRBD2 (6 bases). CDR3 nucleotides: TGTGCCAGCAGCACTCGGAACGGGGGACTCTACGAGCAGTACTTC. The encoded protein is CASSTRNGGLYEQYF.